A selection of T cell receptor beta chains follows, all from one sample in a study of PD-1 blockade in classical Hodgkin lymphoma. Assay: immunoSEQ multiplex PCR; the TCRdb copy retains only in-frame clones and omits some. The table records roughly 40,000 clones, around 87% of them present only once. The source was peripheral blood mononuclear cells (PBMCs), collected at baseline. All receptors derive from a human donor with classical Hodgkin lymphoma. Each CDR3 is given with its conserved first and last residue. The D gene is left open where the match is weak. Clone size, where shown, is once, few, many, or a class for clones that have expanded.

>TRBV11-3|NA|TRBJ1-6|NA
TGTGCCAGCAGCTTTGACAGTAATTCACCCCTCCACTTT
CASSFDSNSPLHF
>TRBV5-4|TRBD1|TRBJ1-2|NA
TGTGCCAGCACCCTGGGGGCCCTACAGGGGTCGGCCAGCTATGGCTACACCTTC
CASTLGALQGSASYGYTF
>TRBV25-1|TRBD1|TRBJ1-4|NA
TGTGCCAGCAGTGAACGGACAGGACATGAAAAACTGTTTTTT
CASSERTGHEKLFF
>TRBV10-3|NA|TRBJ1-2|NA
TGTGCCATGGGGGGGCAGGTCAAGGATGGCTACACCTTC
CAMGGQVKDGYTF
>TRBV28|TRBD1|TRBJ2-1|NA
TGTGCCAGCATAACAGGGGGAGTCTCCTCCACCAATGAGCAGTTCTTC
CASITGGVSSTNEQFF
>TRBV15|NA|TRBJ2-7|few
TGTGCCACCAGCACGGACAGCTCCTACGAGCAGTACTTC
CATSTDSSYEQYF
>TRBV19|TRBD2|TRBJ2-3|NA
TGTGCCAGTATTGGGCTAGCGGGAACCTCAGATACGCAGTATTTT
CASIGLAGTSDTQYF
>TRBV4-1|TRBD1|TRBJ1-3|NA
TGCGCCAGCAGCCGTACAGGGGGCTCTGGAAACACCATATATTTT
CASSRTGGSGNTIYF
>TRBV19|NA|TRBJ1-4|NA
TGTGCCAGTAGTACGGCAGGCTGGCATGAAAAACTGTTTTTT
CASSTAGWHEKLFF
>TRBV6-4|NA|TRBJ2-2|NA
TGTGCCAGCTCAGCCGGGACTGCTAACACCGGGGAGCTGTTTTTT
CASSAGTANTGELFF
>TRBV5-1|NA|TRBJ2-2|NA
TGCGCCAGCAGCTTGGGTTCAGTCAACACCGGGGAGCTGTTTTTT
CASSLGSVNTGELFF
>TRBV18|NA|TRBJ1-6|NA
TGTGCCAGCTCACCACCACAGGGCCGGAGCTATAATTCACCCCTCCACTTT
CASSPPQGRSYNSPLHF
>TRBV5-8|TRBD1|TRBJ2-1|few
TGTGCCAGCAGCTTGGGCCAGGGGGCCTACAATGAGCAGTTCTTC
CASSLGQGAYNEQFF
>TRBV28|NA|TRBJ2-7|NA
TGTGCCAGCAGTTTCTCCTTAGGGCGGGAACACGAGCAGTACTTC
CASSFSLGREHEQYF
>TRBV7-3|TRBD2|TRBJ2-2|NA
TGTGCCAGCAGCTTATTAGCGGGAGGAGCGAACACCGGGGAGCTGTTTTTT
CASSLLAGGANTGELFF
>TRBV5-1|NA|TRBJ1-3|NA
TGCGCCAGCAGCTCTGGAGGTGTGAGAAACACCATATATTTT
CASSSGGVRNTIYF
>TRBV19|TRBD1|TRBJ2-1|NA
TGTGCCAGTAGTCCAACGCCCCAGGGGGCCTACAATGAGCAGTTCTTC
CASSPTPQGAYNEQFF
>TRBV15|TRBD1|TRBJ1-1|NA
TGTGCCACCAGCATTAATCCGGGACAGGGGAACACTGAAGCTTTCTTT
CATSINPGQGNTEAFF
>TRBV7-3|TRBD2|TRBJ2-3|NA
TGTGCCAGCAGCTTGGGAGCGGGGGGGCCAACAGATACGCAGTATTTT
CASSLGAGGPTDTQYF
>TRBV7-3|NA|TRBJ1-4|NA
TGTGCCAGCAGCTTACCCAGAGATAATGAAAAACTGTTTTTT
CASSLPRDNEKLFF
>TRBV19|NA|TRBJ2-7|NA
TGTGCCAGTAGTATTTGGCCTTCCCCCTACGAGCAGTACTTC
CASSIWPSPYEQYF
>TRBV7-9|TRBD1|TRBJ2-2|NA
TGTGCCAGCAGCTTAGTTCCCCGGGACAGGGGCACCGGGGAGCTGTTTTTT
CASSLVPRDRGTGELFF
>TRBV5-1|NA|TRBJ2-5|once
TGCGCCAGCAAAGTAGGGGACTTAGGGAACCAAGAGACCCAGTACTTC
CASKVGDLGNQETQYF
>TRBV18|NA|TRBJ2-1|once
TGTGCCAGCTCACCGCCTACTAGGAGCTCCTACAATGAGCAGTTCTTC
CASSPPTRSSYNEQFF
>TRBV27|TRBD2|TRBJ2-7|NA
TGTGCCAGCAGTCAGCAGGGAGGACTAGCGGGGGTACTCTACGAGCAGTACTTC
CASSQQGGLAGVLYEQYF
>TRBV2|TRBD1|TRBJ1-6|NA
TGTGCCAGCAGTCCAGGACAGGGGGGCTCACCCCTCCACTTT
CASSPGQGGSPLHF
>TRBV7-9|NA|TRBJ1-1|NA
TGTGCCAGCAGCGAGCGCTTCGTACAGCTATTGAACACTGAAGCTTTCTTT
CASSERFVQLLNTEAFF
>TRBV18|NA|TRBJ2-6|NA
TGTGCCAGCTCACCAGACGCCTCTGGGGCCAACGTCCTGACTTTC
CASSPDASGANVLTF
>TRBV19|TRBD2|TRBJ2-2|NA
TGTGCCAGTAGGGAAAGGGGACTAGCTTACGGGGAGCTGTTTTTT
CASRERGLAYGELFF
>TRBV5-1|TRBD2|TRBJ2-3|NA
TGCGCCAGCAGCATTAGCGGGTCTAGCACAGATACGCAGTATTTT
CASSISGSSTDTQYF
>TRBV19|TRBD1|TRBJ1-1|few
TGTGCCAGTAGACCAACAGGGGTTCACACTGAAGCTTTCTTT
CASRPTGVHTEAFF
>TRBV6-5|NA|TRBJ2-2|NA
TGTGCCAGCAGCGGGGCCGAAGGCGGGGAGCTGTTTTTT
CASSGAEGGELFF
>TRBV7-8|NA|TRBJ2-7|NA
TGTGCCAGCAGCTTAAACAGGCCGGGGGAGCAGTACTTC
CASSLNRPGEQYF
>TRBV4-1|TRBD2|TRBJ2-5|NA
TGCGCCAGCAGCCAAGATACTGCGGGGGGGCGAGAGACCCAGTACTTC
CASSQDTAGGRETQYF
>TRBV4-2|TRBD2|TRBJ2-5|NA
TGTGCCAGCAGCCAAGAGACTAGCGGGGGCGAGACCCAGTACTTC
CASSQETSGGETQYF
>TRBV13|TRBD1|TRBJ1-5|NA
TGTGCCAGCAGCCTAGACAGGGATCAGCCCCAGCATTTT
CASSLDRDQPQHF
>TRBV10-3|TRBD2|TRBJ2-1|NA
TGTGGGGCCACGGGAGGGCCTGGGGATGAGCAGTTCTTC
CGATGGPGDEQFF
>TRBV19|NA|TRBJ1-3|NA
TGTGCCAGTAACCGGGGCCCTGGAAACACCATATATTTT
CASNRGPGNTIYF
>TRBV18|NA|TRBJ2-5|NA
TGTGCCAGCTCACCATTCCCCCAGGGTGGGCCTCACAGCCCCGAGACCCAGTACTTC
CASSPFPQGGPHSPETQYF
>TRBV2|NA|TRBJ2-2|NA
TGTGCCAGCAGTGAACTCGCAGGGGAAACCGGGGAGCTGTTTTTT
CASSELAGETGELFF
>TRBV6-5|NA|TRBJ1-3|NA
TGTGCCAGCAGTTACGTGCGGGTAGCCTCTGGAAACACCATATATTTT
CASSYVRVASGNTIYF
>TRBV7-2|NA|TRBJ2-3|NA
TGTGCCAGCAGCCACCGGAGGGCCCTCCCAGATACGCAGTATTTT
CASSHRRALPDTQYF
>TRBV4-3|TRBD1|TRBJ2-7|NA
TGCGCCAGCAGCCCGCGGCCCATTTATACGGGACAGGGGTTTTACGAGCAGTACTTC
CASSPRPIYTGQGFYEQYF
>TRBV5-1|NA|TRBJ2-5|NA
TGCGCCAGCAGCTGGGGACCCTTCATTCAAGAGACCCAGTACTTC
CASSWGPFIQETQYF
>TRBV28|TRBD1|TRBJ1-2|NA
TGTGCCAGCAGTTCCCTGGGGGACAGGGGAGTATCTAACTATGGCTACACCTTC
CASSSLGDRGVSNYGYTF
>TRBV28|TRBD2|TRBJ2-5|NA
TGTGCCAGCAGCTCCCCCGCCCCCTTAGCGGGAGGGCCTCGAGAGACCCAGTACTTC
CASSSPAPLAGGPRETQYF
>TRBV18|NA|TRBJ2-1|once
TGTGCCAGCTCACCCCGGGAGTCCAATGAGCAGTTCTTC
CASSPRESNEQFF
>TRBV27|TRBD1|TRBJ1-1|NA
TGTGCCAGCAATCCGGGACAGAAATTTGAAGCTTTCTTT
CASNPGQKFEAFF
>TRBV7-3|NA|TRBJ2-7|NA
TGCGCCAGCAGCCCCCTGGGAAACAGTCCCTACGAGCAGTACTTC
CASSPLGNSPYEQYF
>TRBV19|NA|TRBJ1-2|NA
TGTGCCACCACTGCCAAGCGAGGCTATGGCTACACCTTC
CATTAKRGYGYTF
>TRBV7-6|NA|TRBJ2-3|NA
TGTGCCAGCAGCTTAGGTCCCCGAGGAGATACGCAGTATTTT
CASSLGPRGDTQYF
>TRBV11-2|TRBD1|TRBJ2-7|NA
TGTGCCAGCAGCTTCCGGGACAGGGTCTACGAGCAGTACTTC
CASSFRDRVYEQYF
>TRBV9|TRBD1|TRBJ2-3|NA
TGTGCCAGCAGTCGGACAGGGCGCACAGATACGCAGTATTTT
CASSRTGRTDTQYF